This T cell receptor beta chain originates from a study of T cell responses to AZD1222 COVID-19 vaccine. Study-level results: Repertoires were collected only later (after the peak T cell response had occurred). Baseline testing showed seropositivity in only 5 or 6 AZD1222 recipients. Donors, mostly white British, included more females; clonal diversity was possibly underestimated.

This clone was seen more than once but under ten times. The antigen remains undetermined. This CDR3 is built from 14 residues. Trimming pared 0 bases from V and 14 bases from J, leaving 16 bases between. The germline V gene has CDR1 KGHSH and CDR2 LQKENI. Sequenced by immunoSEQ multiplex PCR; TCRdb stores in-frame clones only, minus some. The table records about 120,000 clones, around 89% of them present only once. Second-dose intervals near 4 or 12 weeks were combined. Source: peripheral blood, taken 28 days after the second AZD1222 dose. V gene TRBV18 combines with J gene TRBJ1-4; D gene ambiguous. The origin of this receptor is an adult who received the AZD1222 COVID-19 vaccine. The CDR3 coding sequence is TGTGCCAGCTCACCACCAAGCATAGAAGGACGTCTGTTTTTT. This translates into CASSPPSIEGRLFF.